The subject of this entry is one T cell receptor (beta chain). Antigen: not known. The sample is drawn from a study of blood T cells in healthy people across ages. Whole-study findings and limits: From one million sequenced T cells, diversity estimates were lower bounds.

Russia was home to the donors, healthy Caucasian individuals aged roughly 6 to 100. No fewer than 6 million PBMCs went into each sample. Then a second PCR, running about 6 to 12 cycles, was carried out with a sample-barcoded 5' primer and a J-beta primer mix. TCRdb reprocessed the 5' RACE reads with MiXCR, giving one entry per CDR3 protein. The sample includes about 640,000 distinct CDR3 sequences, approximately 50% of them seen just once. Germline CDR1 SGHTA, CDR2 FQGNSA. This CDR3 has 15 residues. The TCR comes from a man in his fifties or sixties in good health. Sequenced: blood. The rearrangement uses TRBV7-2 and TRBJ2-7; D perhaps matches TRBD2 (6 bases). The tail of the sequence fits TRBJ2-5 better, so the J call may be wrong. The CDR3 nucleotides read TGTGCCAGCAGCCCAAATACCGGGGGACAAGAGACCCAGTACTTC. Amino acid sequence: CASSPNTGGQETQYF.